The 31 T cell receptor beta chains listed next were all sequenced from one sample in a study of beta chain features in type 1 diabetes. Study-level results: In every one of the four CD4+ subsets, TCRB CDR3s were moderately but significantly shorter in Type 1 diabetes patients.

The whole isolated RNA underwent reverse transcription, so sequencing captured expressed TCRB transcripts. Here immunoSEQ multiplex PCR was the method, and the copy in TCRdb shows in-frame clones only, minus some. The sample carries 550,000 to 850,000 clones, around an eighth recorded once. These TCRs are of unknown antigen specificity. Sequenced material: naive CD4+ T cells from blood. The receptors derive from a man between 18 and 29 years old with type 1 diabetes.

The genes are TRBV4-2 and TRBJ2-7; 11 bases fit TRBD1. This CDR3 is 15 amino acids long. J was trimmed by 2 bases and V by 2 bases; bases with no gene match: 2. Germline CDR1 LGHNA, CDR2 YNFKEQ. The CDR3 spells CASSQPGQGAYEQYF. The CDR3 DNA reads TGTGCCAGCAGCCAACCGGGACAGGGGGCCTACGAGCAGTACTTC.

On this clone itself: The sample has other DNA sequences that encode this CDR3 too. The chain links TRBV28 to TRBJ1-5; D is undetermined. The CDR3 contains 11 residues. Trimming left V 3 bases short and J 4 bases short, with 1 base between. In germline, CDR1 is MDHEN, CDR2 SYDVKM. The CDR3 here is CASSFNQPQHF. The CDR3 bases are TGTGCCAGCAGTTTTAATCAGCCCCAGCATTTT.

J is TRBJ1-1 and V is TRBV30, with D maybe TRBD1 (5 bases). Trimming took 4 bases from V and 7 from J, leaving 19 bases between them. The CDR3 length is 14 residues. The V gene's germline CDR1 is GTSNPN and CDR2 SVGIG (reference sequence). The CDR3 protein is CAWTPLMGEDEAFF. The CDR3 DNA follows: TGTGCCTGGACCCCCCTCATGGGGGAGGATGAAGCTTTCTTT.

This clone came up a few times. V usage is TRBV27 and J usage is TRBJ2-2, with 11 bases that match TRBD1. The CDR3 is 16 residues long. J lost 2 bases, V lost 7 bases, and 6 bases had no gene match. Germline CDR1 and CDR2: MNHEY and SMNVEV (reference sequence). Written as DNA, the CDR3 is TGTGCCAGCAACAAAGGGACAGGGGGTAACACCGGGGAGCTGTTTTTT. Amino acids: CASNKGTGGNTGELFF.

This clone was found a few times. The rearrangement links TRBV29-1 to TRBJ1-2, with TRBD1 matching 8 bases. This CDR3 is 15 amino acids long. CDR1 and CDR2 (germline): SQVTM, ANQGSEA. V lost 5 bases to trimming and J lost 1 base; unmatched junction nucleotides: 9. CDR3 in amino acids: CSVSGQGGYNYGYTF. The CDR3 DNA follows: TGCAGCGTTTCAGGACAGGGAGGATATAACTATGGCTACACCTTC.

The gene calls are TRBV6-5 and TRBJ2-5; 10 positions match TRBD2. V trimming: 6 bases; J trimming: 4 bases; junction bases outside the gene matches: 8. CDR1 MNHEY and CDR2 SVGAGI come from the germline V gene. The CDR3 loop spans 15 amino acids. The CDR3 sequence is CASSERGGLPETQYF. The CDR3 region has the DNA TGTGCCAGCAGCGAGCGGGGGGGCCTTCCAGAGACCCAGTACTTC.

V and J are TRBV6-5 and TRBJ2-1; 10 positions match TRBD2. Germline trimming cut 7 bases from V and 5 bases from J; bases unmatched to any gene: 5. CDR3 length equals 14 residues. CDR1 MNHEY and CDR2 SVGAGI come from the germline V gene. The CDR3: CASNKRGGHNEQFF. The CDR3 nucleotides are TGTGCCAGCAATAAGCGGGGGGGCCACAATGAGCAGTTCTTC.

With regard to this clone: In the same sample, other DNA sequences code for this CDR3. This rearrangement joins TRBV7-9 to TRBJ1-1; D perhaps matches TRBD1 (5 bases). CDR3 length: 13 amino acids. Trimming pared 1 base from V and 3 bases from J, leaving 6 bases between. Germline V gives CDR1 SEHNR, CDR2 FQNEAQ (reference sequence). The CDR3 here is CASSLVGDTEAFF. CDR3 bases: TGTGCCAGCAGCTTAGTAGGGGACACTGAAGCTTTCTTT.

This rearrangement joins TRBV28 to TRBJ1-5; D gene unclear. In germline, CDR1 is MDHEN, CDR2 SYDVKM. The V gene lost 5 bases and the J gene lost 2 bases, with 10 bases spanning the gap. The length of the CDR3 is 14 residues. CDR3 nucleotides: TGTGCCAGCAGTGGAGGTGGCGGCAATCAGCCCCAGCATTTT. Translation gives CASSGGGGNQPQHF.

V gene TRBV6-1 combines with J gene TRBJ1-5; D unresolved. The germline V gene encodes CDR1 MNHNS and CDR2 SASEGT. Trimming pared 1 base from V and 6 bases from J, leaving 4 bases between. This CDR3 is 12 amino acids long. CDR3 DNA sequence: TGTGCCAGCAGTGAAGAAGGTCAGCCCCAGCATTTT. Its protein product is CASSEEGQPQHF.

The V gene is TRBV18, the J gene TRBJ1-5; no definite D call. This CDR3 comprises 13 residues. V was clipped by 2 bases and J by 7 bases, with 9 bases between them. Per the germline V gene, CDR1 is KGHSH and CDR2 is LQKENI. The DNA for the CDR3 is TGTGCCAGCTCACCAGGGGTAGGCCAGCCCCAGCATTTT. This translates into CASSPGVGQPQHF.

This clone was detected only a few times. The rearrangement joins TRBV30 to TRBJ2-2; maybe TRBD2 (6 bases). In germline, CDR1 is GTSNPN, CDR2 SVGIG (reference sequence). CDR3 size: 14 residues. V was shortened by 4 bases and J by 1 base, with 10 bases between the two germline ends. CDR3 amino acids: CAWTGTVNTGELFF. The DNA for the CDR3 is TGTGCCTGGACCGGGACTGTGAACACCGGGGAGCTGTTTTTT.

This clone has only a few counts. The chain links TRBV15 to TRBJ1-2; TRBD1 is a possible D gene (6 bases). V lost 0 bases and J 1 base, leaving 18 bases between the germline ends. The CDR3 has 18 residues. Germline CDR1 is LNHNV and CDR2 is YYDKDF (reference sequence). CDR3 in amino acids: CATSRDVSTGRVNYGYTF. The CDR3 coding sequence is TGTGCCACCAGCAGAGATGTCTCCACAGGGAGGGTTAACTATGGCTACACCTTC.

This clone appeared a few times. This rearrangement joins TRBV27 to TRBJ2-7; TRBD1 agrees at 7 bases. The CDR3 runs 13 residues. Germline CDR1 reads MNHEY; CDR2 reads SMNVEV (reference sequence). V was clipped by 8 bases and J by 1 base; unmatched bases: 5. The CDR3 DNA follows: TGTGCCAGCGCCGGGACAGTTTCCTACGAGCAGTACTTC. It codes for CASAGTVSYEQYF.

This clone appeared a few times. This chain connects TRBV9 to TRBJ2-5; TRBD1 matches 9 bases. In germline, CDR1 is SGDLS, CDR2 YYNGEE. Trimming took 0 bases from V and 2 from J; bases not matched to a gene: 14. CDR3 length equals 19 residues. The CDR3 spells CASSVGQGGIASTQETQYF. The CDR3 DNA is TGTGCCAGCAGCGTAGGACAGGGGGGAATCGCTTCAACTCAAGAGACCCAGTACTTC.

In this sample, this clone turned up a few times. V is TRBV14 and J is TRBJ1-6; D gene unclear. The CDR3 runs to 17 residues. Germline CDR1 reads SGHDN; CDR2 reads FVKESK. Trimming cost V 4 bases and J 9 bases, with 22 bases left between them. The CDR3 protein is CASSRADGVGPLSPLHF. CDR3 nucleotides: TGTGCCAGCAGCCGAGCCGATGGCGTAGGTCCCCTTTCACCCCTCCACTTT.

CDR3 in amino acids: CASSRTSGGVTDTQYF. CDR3 DNA sequence: TGTGCCAGCAGCAGGACTAGCGGGGGGGTCACAGATACGCAGTATTTT. This chain links TRBV7-2 with TRBJ2-3, with TRBD2 matching 15 bases. CDR1 and CDR2 (germline): SGHTA, FQGNSA. Germline trimming cut 5 bases from V and 2 bases from J; bases unmatched to any gene: 2. This CDR3 is 16 amino acids long.

This clone appeared a few times. Other nucleotide sequences from this sample produce the same CDR3. J is TRBJ2-3 and V is TRBV2, with a tentative D call TRBD1 (6 bases). V lost 6 bases and J 0 bases, leaving 10 bases between the germline ends. The length of the CDR3 is 14 residues. Looked up from germline, CDR1 is SNHLY and CDR2 is FYNNEI. This CDR3 is CASSRTESTDTQYF. DNA of the CDR3: TGTGCCAGCAGCCGGACAGAGAGCACAGATACGCAGTATTTT.

The rearrangement uses TRBV23-1 and TRBJ1-2; TRBD1 matches 9 bases. TRBV23-1 is sorted into the ORF group, with uncertain function. This CDR3 spans 14 amino acids. V gave up 2 bases and J gave up 6 bases; unmatched junction bases: 4. The CDR3 DNA follows: TGCGCCAGCAGTCAAACAGGGGGCTGTCATGGCTACACCTTC. Protein: CASSQTGGCHGYTF.

This clone was seen a handful of times. The gene calls are TRBV4-1 and TRBJ1-4; TRBD1 matches at 11 bases. The CDR3 totals 16 residues. Trimming removed 0 bases from V and 10 bases from J; junction bases left unmatched: 7. Germline V CDR1 and CDR2: MGHRA, YSYEKL. DNA for the CDR3: TGCGCCAGCAGCCAAGATCGAGGACAGGGGGCTGGAAAACTGTTTTTT. Its translation is CASSQDRGQGAGKLFF.

The sample holds a few counts of this clone. V and J are TRBV4-2 and TRBJ2-3, with 10 bases lining up with TRBD2. Germline V lookup: CDR1 LGHNA, CDR2 YNFKEQ. The CDR3 totals 18 residues. Germline trimming cut 0 bases from V and 4 bases from J; bases unmatched to any gene: 10. The CDR3 nucleotides are TGTGCCAGCAGCCAAGACTGGAAGGTAGCGGGGGGCCCAGATACGCAGTATTTT. As protein: CASSQDWKVAGGPDTQYF.

J is TRBJ1-4 and V is TRBV5-1; D is unresolved. Germline V gives CDR1 SGHRS, CDR2 YFSETQ. The CDR3 extends over 13 amino acids. Trimming stripped 5 bases from V and 3 bases from J, with 8 bases between. DNA for the CDR3: TGCGCCAGCAGGGTAACGGCTAATGAAAAACTGTTTTTT. Translated, it gives CASRVTANEKLFF.

This clone showed up just a few times. This chain connects TRBV2 to TRBJ2-3, with TRBD1 matching over 8 bases. CDR3 length equals 13 residues. V trimming: 7 bases; J trimming: 5 bases; junction bases outside the gene matches: 5. In germline, CDR1 is SNHLY, CDR2 FYNNEI. The CDR3 region has the DNA TGTGCCAGCAACGGACAGGGCCTAGATACGCAGTATTTT. Protein product: CASNGQGLDTQYF.

In its sample, this clone was seen a few times. The CDR3 DNA sequence: TGTGCCACCAGCAGAGGGGACAATGAGCAGTTCTTC. Translating it yields CATSRGDNEQFF. The V call is TRBV15, the J call TRBJ2-1; no definite D call. The CDR3 has 12 residues. Trimming shortened V by 1 base and J by 5 bases, and 3 bases separated the two germline ends. Germline CDR1 and CDR2: LNHNV and YYDKDF (reference sequence).

The chain couples TRBV10-3 to TRBJ1-2; the match to TRBD1 covers 8 bases. This CDR3 contains 16 residues. Germline V lookup: CDR1 ENHRY, CDR2 SYGVKD. V dropped 9 bases and J dropped 4; count of bases not matched to a gene: 16. DNA for the CDR3: TGTGCCATACAGGGGCAGGGGGCGCGGAACACCTATGGCTACACCTTC. Its translation is CAIQGQGARNTYGYTF.

A few counts support this clone. J is TRBJ2-1 and V is TRBV18, with no clear D. From germline, CDR1 is KGHSH and CDR2 LQKENI. This CDR3 has 12 amino acids. V dropped 4 bases and J dropped 5 bases, with 6 bases sitting between them. This CDR3 reads CASSRTDNEQFF. DNA for the CDR3: TGTGCCAGCTCACGGACCGACAATGAGCAGTTCTTC.

This clone was detected a few times. This chain joins TRBV5-1 and TRBJ2-1; 14 nucleotides line up with TRBD2. Germline V gene data show CDR1 as SGHRS and CDR2 as YFSETQ. V trimming: 1 base; J trimming: 7 bases; junction bases outside the gene matches: 13. This CDR3 comprises 19 residues. CDR3 DNA: TGCGCCAGCAGCTTGTCAGTTCCGGGACTAGCGGGGGTCTGGAATGAGCAGTTCTTC. As protein: CASSLSVPGLAGVWNEQFF.

This clone showed up just a few times. The rearrangement links TRBV7-9 to TRBJ1-3; D not certain. The V and J ends lost 1 base and 7 bases respectively, with 5 bases between them. The CDR3 runs to 12 residues. Germline lookup yields CDR1 SEHNR and CDR2 FQNEAQ (reference sequence). CDR3 nucleotide sequence: TGTGCCAGCAGCTTAGTGGAGAACACCATATATTTT. Translated: CASSLVENTIYF.

This clone was seen only a few times. The rearrangement uses TRBV5-6 and TRBJ2-5, with D perhaps matching TRBD2 (5 bases). The CDR3 extends over 14 amino acids. The germline CDR1 and CDR2 sequences are SGHDT and YYEEEE. Trimming took 0 bases from V and 5 from J, leaving 11 bases between them. The CDR3 region is CASSLAPGGETQYF. CDR3 nucleotides: TGTGCCAGCAGCTTGGCCCCAGGCGGGGAGACCCAGTACTTC.

The chain is built from TRBV4-1 and TRBJ2-5; D not resolved. The V gene's germline CDR1 is MGHRA and CDR2 YSYEKL. Between the trimmed V and J ends, which lost 1 base and 4 bases, there was a span of 4 bases. This CDR3 is built from 12 residues. The CDR3 sequence: CASSQGAETQYF. DNA of the CDR3: TGCGCCAGCAGCCAAGGCGCAGAGACCCAGTACTTC.

This clone was observed a handful of times. J is TRBJ2-7 and V is TRBV27, with a tentative D call TRBD2 (7 bases). Trimming stripped 10 bases from V and 4 bases from J, with 20 bases between. The CDR3 runs 14 residues. From germline, CDR1 is MNHEY and CDR2 SMNVEV (reference sequence). CDR3 bases: TGTGCCACCTTCAAACCGGGGGGCGCGTACGAGCAGTACTTC. Amino acids: CATFKPGGAYEQYF.